A selection of T cell receptor beta chains follows, all from one sample in a study of cytomegalovirus exposure and HLA in healthy donors. Sequencing was performed with immunoSEQ multiplex PCR; in TCRdb, only in-frame clones are kept and a portion is missing. The sample has 99,000 or so clones; about 80% are singletons. Material for sequencing was PBMCs. These receptors all stem from a man aged 60 to 69 in good health and CMV-seropositive. Each CDR3 is given with its conserved first and last residue. A D gene is named only where the DNA matches it firmly. Clone sizes are given selectively: once, few, many, or a class where the clone is expanded.

>TRBJ2-2|-|-|TRBV25-1
CASSESVQLNTGELFF
TGTGCCAGCAGTGAATCTGTACAGTTAAACACCGGGGAGCTGTTTTTT
>TRBJ2-1|-|-|TRBV11-2
CASTQAGQHNEQFF
TGTGCCAGCACCCAAGCAGGGCAACACAATGAGCAGTTCTTC
>TRBJ2-1|TRBD2|-|TRBV19
CASSTGGVNEQFF
TGTGCCAGTAGTACGGGGGGGGTTAATGAGCAGTTCTTC
>TRBJ2-3|-|-|TRBV9
CASSVDPGGLLTDTQYF
TGTGCCAGCAGCGTAGATCCGGGGGGCCTTCTCACAGATACGCAGTATTTT
>TRBJ1-6|-|-|TRBV4-1
CASSQDEGSFYNSPLHF
TGCGCCAGCAGCCAAGATGAAGGGAGTTTCTATAATTCACCCCTCCACTTT
>TRBJ2-2|-|-|TRBV19
CASLRRGATGELFF
TGTGCCAGTCTACGCCGGGGGGCCACCGGGGAGCTGTTTTTT
>TRBJ2-7|TRBD1|-|TRBV6-6
CASSRTGREQYF
TGTGCCAGCAGTAGGACAGGGCGGGAGCAGTACTTC
>TRBJ2-5|TRBD2|-|TRBV7-9
CASSLDGTSGKTQYF
TGTGCCAGCAGCTTAGATGGGACTAGCGGGAAGACCCAGTACTTC
>TRBJ2-1|TRBD2|-|TRBV5-4
CASSLGLGSYNEQFF
TGTGCCAGCAGCCTTGGACTAGGGTCCTACAATGAGCAGTTCTTC
>TRBJ1-1|-|-|TRBV5-6
CASSLGAGITEAFF
TGTGCCAGCAGCTTGGGGGCCGGGATCACTGAAGCTTTCTTT
>TRBJ2-3|-|few|TRBV2
CASLLNLASDTQYF
TGTGCCAGCCTCCTAAATCTAGCTTCAGATACGCAGTATTTT
>TRBJ1-2|-|-|TRBV29-1
CSVDRVDYGYTF
TGCAGCGTTGACAGGGTGGACTATGGCTACACCTTC
>TRBJ2-3|TRBD1|-|TRBV2
CASRGVRGLGTDTQYF
TGTGCCAGCAGGGGTGTCAGGGGGCTCGGCACAGATACGCAGTATTTT
>TRBJ2-5|TRBD2|once|TRBV5-1
CASSSPLAGGKETQYF
TGCGCCAGCAGCTCACCCCTAGCGGGGGGAAAAGAGACCCAGTACTTC
>TRBJ2-3|TRBD2|-|TRBV9
CASSTRTSGGFTDTQYF
TGTGCCAGCAGCACTCGGACTAGCGGGGGGTTCACAGATACGCAGTATTTT
>TRBJ2-7|TRBD1|-|TRBV28
CASSIPGTGDYEQYF
TGTGCCAGCAGTATCCCCGGGACAGGGGACTACGAGCAGTACTTC
>TRBJ2-6|-|-|TRBV6-1
CATRVAGANVLTF
TGTGCCACCCGGGTAGCTGGGGCCAACGTCCTGACTTTC
>TRBJ2-7|TRBD2|-|TRBV5-5
CASRARTSGVSYEQYF
TGTGCCAGCAGGGCTCGGACTAGCGGGGTCTCCTACGAGCAGTACTTC
>TRBJ1-5|-|-|TRBV11-2
CASSQGGQPQHF
TGTGCCAGCAGTCAGGGAGGCCAGCCCCAGCATTTT
>TRBJ2-5|TRBD1|-|TRBV11-2
CASSLGDSETQYF
TGTGCCAGCAGCTTAGGGGACAGCGAGACCCAGTACTTC
>TRBJ2-2|TRBD1|-|TRBV6-5
CASRLQGTGELFF
TGTGCCAGCAGACTACAGGGGACCGGGGAGCTGTTTTTT
>TRBJ1-2|-|-|TRBV5-8
CASSLQEGNYGYTF
TGTGCCAGCAGCTTACAAGAGGGAAACTATGGCTACACCTTC
>TRBJ1-3|-|-|TRBV11-2
CASRQGDGTIYF
TGTGCCAGCAGACAGGGCGACGGCACCATATATTTT
>TRBJ2-7|-|once|TRBV27
CASSLSRAGSYEQYF
TGTGCCAGCAGTTTAAGCAGGGCAGGATCCTACGAGCAGTACTTC
>TRBJ2-1|TRBD2|-|TRBV15
CATSRVKRGGQSSYNEQFF
TGTGCCACCAGCAGGGTAAAGCGCGGGGGGCAAAGCTCCTACAATGAGCAGTTCTTC
>TRBJ1-6|TRBD1|-|TRBV9
CASALGRGYNSPLHF
TGTGCCTCCGCTCTTGGCAGGGGGTATAATTCACCCCTCCACTTT
>TRBJ1-4|-|-|TRBV11-2
CASSQGRQANEKLFF
TGTGCCAGCAGCCAGGGGAGACAGGCTAATGAAAAACTGTTTTTT
>TRBJ2-2|TRBD1|-|TRBV19
CASGGQGAAGELFF
TGTGCCAGTGGGGGACAGGGAGCGGCCGGGGAGCTGTTTTTT
>TRBJ2-7|TRBD1|-|TRBV30
CAWMTGVNEQYF
TGTGCCTGGATGACAGGGGTAAACGAGCAGTACTTC
>TRBJ2-2|-|-|TRBV18
CASSLNSGTPNTGELFF
TGTGCCAGCTCACTCAATTCCGGGACACCGAACACCGGGGAGCTGTTTTTT
>TRBJ2-7|TRBD2|-|TRBV7-2
CASSWSRGGPPYEQYF
TGTGCCAGCAGCTGGTCTCGCGGGGGGCCCCCCTACGAGCAGTACTTC
>TRBJ2-1|-|-|TRBV18
CASSPPGADEQFF
TGTGCCAGCTCACCACCGGGGGCCGATGAGCAGTTCTTC
>TRBJ1-1|-|few|TRBV5-6
CASSRTRGTEAFF
TGTGCCAGCAGCAGGACCAGGGGCACTGAAGCTTTCTTT
>TRBJ1-5|-|-|TRBV19
CASRDSVIDQPQHF
TGTGCCAGTAGGGACAGCGTCATTGATCAGCCCCAGCATTTT
>TRBJ2-3|TRBD1|-|TRBV5-1
CASSSPGQGKFQYF
TGCGCCAGCAGCTCACCGGGACAGGGGAAATTTCAGTATTTT
>TRBJ1-1|-|-|TRBV28
CASSPLEGRRNTEAFF
TGTGCCAGCAGTCCCCTGGAGGGACGGAGGAACACTGAAGCTTTCTTT
>TRBJ1-1|-|-|TRBV6-1
CASSMGAQEAFF
TGTGCCAGCAGTATGGGGGCACAGGAAGCTTTCTTT
>TRBJ1-5|-|-|TRBV19
CASSIRGGNQPQHF
TGTGCCAGTAGTATAAGGGGTGGCAATCAGCCCCAGCATTTT
>TRBJ1-3|-|few|TRBV2
CASIRGASGNTIYF
TGTGCCAGCATTCGCGGAGCCTCTGGAAACACCATATATTTT
>TRBJ2-5|-|-|TRBV18
CASSPRQGGLLIPYF
TGTGCCAGCTCACCACGTCAAGGTGGACTACTAATTCCGTACTTC
>TRBJ2-5|-|-|TRBV6-5
CASSERAGQETQYF
TGTGCCAGCAGTGAAAGGGCAGGGCAGGAGACCCAGTACTTC
>TRBJ1-1|TRBD1|-|TRBV14
CASSLQGDTEAFF
TGTGCCAGCAGCCTCCAGGGGGACACTGAAGCTTTCTTT